A selection of T cell receptor beta chains follows, all from one sample in a study of T cells in Graves' hyperthyroidism and ophthalmopathy. From the multiplex PCR reads, TCRdb called clonotypes with MiXCR, one entry per CDR3 protein. The table lists about 400,000 distinct CDR3 sequences, roughly 15% of them singletons. Sequencing used blood. These TCRs come from a woman younger than 30 with Graves' hyperthyroidism. Both conserved end residues are part of each CDR3. The D gene is left open where the match is weak. A clone size is listed for some rows: how often the clone was seen (once, few, many), or a class if it is expanded.

v_call: TRBV5-1
d_call: -
j_call: TRBJ1-3
clone_size: -
cdr3_aa: CASSLSPGSISGNTIYF
cdr3_nt: TGCGCCAGCAGCTTGTCCCCCGGCTCCATCTCTGGAAACACCATATATTTT

v_call: TRBV7-9
d_call: TRBD2
j_call: TRBJ2-3
clone_size: many
cdr3_aa: CASSLEGTSGDTQYF
cdr3_nt: TGTGCCAGCAGCTTAGAAGGGACTAGTGGAGATACGCAGTATTTT

v_call: TRBV7-6
d_call: -
j_call: TRBJ2-5
clone_size: many
cdr3_aa: CASSISGGGETQYF
cdr3_nt: TGTGCCAGCAGCATATCAGGGGGGGGGGAGACCCAGTACTTC

v_call: TRBV27
d_call: TRBD2
j_call: TRBJ2-5
clone_size: few
cdr3_aa: CASSPRTSGDQETQYF
cdr3_nt: TGTGCCAGCAGTCCGAGGACTAGCGGTGACCAAGAGACCCAGTACTTC

v_call: TRBV10-3
d_call: -
j_call: TRBJ2-1
clone_size: many
cdr3_aa: CAISESTDEQFF
cdr3_nt: TGTGCCATCAGTGAGTCGACTGATGAGCAGTTCTTC

v_call: TRBV28
d_call: -
j_call: TRBJ2-1
clone_size: many
cdr3_aa: CASSWRYNEQFF
cdr3_nt: TGTGCCAGCAGTTGGAGGTACAATGAGCAGTTCTTC

v_call: TRBV20-1
d_call: TRBD2
j_call: TRBJ2-1
clone_size: few
cdr3_aa: CSARDVLAGDNEQFF
cdr3_nt: TGCAGTGCTAGAGATGTGCTAGCGGGAGACAATGAGCAGTTCTTC

v_call: TRBV5-1
d_call: -
j_call: TRBJ2-7
clone_size: -
cdr3_aa: CASSSGQLPTPYEQYF
cdr3_nt: TGCGCCAGCAGTTCAGGACAGCTACCTACCCCCTACGAGCAGTACTTC

v_call: TRBV18
d_call: TRBD2
j_call: TRBJ2-1
clone_size: many
cdr3_aa: CASSPQSGRASNEQFF
cdr3_nt: TGTGCCAGCTCACCACAAAGCGGGAGGGCTTCCAATGAGCAGTTCTTC

v_call: TRBV4-1
d_call: TRBD2
j_call: TRBJ2-1
clone_size: -
cdr3_aa: CASSQGLPGLAGGPNEQFF
cdr3_nt: TGCGCCAGCAGCCAAGGCCTCCCCGGACTAGCGGGAGGGCCCAATGAGCAGTTCTTC

v_call: TRBV20-1
d_call: -
j_call: TRBJ1-1
clone_size: many
cdr3_aa: CSAIIESTEAFF
cdr3_nt: TGCAGTGCTATAATAGAGAGCACTGAAGCTTTCTTT

v_call: TRBV28
d_call: -
j_call: TRBJ2-7
clone_size: many
cdr3_aa: CASSLSRTIKTYEQYF
cdr3_nt: TGTGCCAGCAGTTTATCAAGGACCATAAAGACCTACGAGCAGTACTTC

v_call: TRBV9
d_call: -
j_call: TRBJ2-5
clone_size: many
cdr3_aa: CASSVGGVLGTQYF
cdr3_nt: TGTGCCAGCAGCGTAGGAGGCGTCCTGGGGACCCAGTACTTC

v_call: TRBV29-1
d_call: TRBD1
j_call: TRBJ2-7
clone_size: many
cdr3_aa: CSVEGQGKDEQYF
cdr3_nt: TGCAGCGTTGAGGGACAGGGGAAGGACGAGCAGTACTTC

v_call: TRBV30
d_call: TRBD1
j_call: TRBJ1-6
clone_size: many
cdr3_aa: CAWSDRGSGYSPLHF
cdr3_nt: TGTGCCTGGAGTGACAGGGGATCGGGGTATTCACCCCTCCACTTT

v_call: TRBV28
d_call: -
j_call: TRBJ2-7
clone_size: many
cdr3_aa: CASSPGSGTDSYEQYF
cdr3_nt: TGTGCCAGCAGCCCCGGATCCGGGACGGACTCCTACGAGCAGTACTTC

v_call: TRBV6-5
d_call: -
j_call: TRBJ2-3
clone_size: many
cdr3_aa: CASSSPMGTDTQYF
cdr3_nt: TGTGCCAGCAGTTCCCCGATGGGCACAGATACGCAGTATTTT

v_call: TRBV4-1
d_call: -
j_call: TRBJ1-1
clone_size: few
cdr3_aa: CASSQEGGRGYTEAFF
cdr3_nt: TGCGCCAGCAGCCAAGAGGGAGGGCGAGGGTACACTGAAGCTTTCTTT

v_call: TRBV20-1
d_call: -
j_call: TRBJ1-2
clone_size: few
cdr3_aa: CSARDLVGHLYGYTF
cdr3_nt: TGCAGTGCTAGAGATCTTGTGGGGCACCTCTATGGCTACACCTTC

v_call: TRBV20-1
d_call: -
j_call: TRBJ2-5
clone_size: -
cdr3_aa: CSARTLRRDGQETQYF
cdr3_nt: TGCAGTGCTAGGACCCTTCGACGCGATGGCCAAGAGACCCAGTACTTC

v_call: TRBV7-8
d_call: -
j_call: TRBJ1-3
clone_size: many
cdr3_aa: CASSPTGFSGNTIYF
cdr3_nt: TGTGCCAGCAGCCCTACAGGGTTCTCTGGAAACACCATATATTTT

v_call: TRBV6-2/TRBV6-3
d_call: -
j_call: TRBJ2-7
clone_size: many
cdr3_aa: CASSYSVDASSYEQYF
cdr3_nt: TGTGCCAGCAGTTACTCGGTCGACGCGAGCTCCTACGAGCAGTACTTC

v_call: TRBV11-1
d_call: -
j_call: TRBJ2-7
clone_size: -
cdr3_aa: CANSLAAGWYEQCF
cdr3_nt: TGTGCCAACAGCTTAGCAGCAGGGTGGTACGAGCAGTGCTTC

v_call: TRBV10-3
d_call: -
j_call: TRBJ1-1
clone_size: -
cdr3_aa: CAISASMNTEAFF
cdr3_nt: TGTGCCATCAGTGCCAGTATGAACACTGAAGCTTTCTTT

v_call: TRBV30
d_call: -
j_call: TRBJ2-5
clone_size: many
cdr3_aa: CAWSEEETQYF
cdr3_nt: TGTGCCTGGAGTGAAGAGGAGACCCAGTACTTC

v_call: TRBV7-2
d_call: -
j_call: TRBJ2-5
clone_size: many
cdr3_aa: CASSSRNSRETQYF
cdr3_nt: TGTGCCAGCAGCTCGCGTAACTCGAGGGAGACCCAGTACTTC

v_call: TRBV2
d_call: -
j_call: TRBJ2-1
clone_size: many
cdr3_aa: CASILDVSGNNEQFF
cdr3_nt: TGTGCCAGCATCCTGGACGTCAGTGGAAACAATGAGCAGTTCTTC

v_call: TRBV6-5
d_call: -
j_call: TRBJ2-5
clone_size: many
cdr3_aa: CASSYSRWALQETQYF
cdr3_nt: TGTGCCAGCAGTTACTCGAGATGGGCACTCCAAGAGACCCAGTACTTC

v_call: TRBV18
d_call: -
j_call: TRBJ2-7
clone_size: -
cdr3_aa: CASSPPGGSEQYF
cdr3_nt: TGTGCCAGCTCACCTCCGGGGGGCTCCGAGCAGTACTTC

v_call: TRBV6-4
d_call: TRBD2
j_call: TRBJ2-1
clone_size: many
cdr3_aa: CASSAVGTSGVNEQFF
cdr3_nt: TGTGCCAGCAGTGCAGTCGGGACTAGCGGGGTCAATGAGCAGTTCTTC

v_call: TRBV9
d_call: TRBD2
j_call: TRBJ2-2
clone_size: -
cdr3_aa: CASSHTTSGSTGELFF
cdr3_nt: TGTGCCAGCAGCCACACGACTAGCGGGAGCACCGGGGAGCTGTTTTTT

v_call: TRBV28
d_call: TRBD2
j_call: TRBJ2-1
clone_size: many
cdr3_aa: CASSLLTSGSPDEQFF
cdr3_nt: TGTGCCAGCAGTTTACTGACTAGCGGGAGTCCCGATGAGCAGTTCTTC